Presented here are 24 T cell receptor beta chains from one specimen sequenced in a study of technical replicates of blood from a few donors. Assay used: immunoSEQ multiplex PCR; TCRdb lists only in-frame clones, some missing. This table has roughly 100,000 clones, about 94% appearing once. What was sequenced was T cells isolated from PBMCs. The receptors derive from a human donor in good health.

The V gene is TRBV4-1, the J gene TRBJ1-5, with D perhaps TRBD1 (5 bases). Germline-derived CDR1 and CDR2 are MGHRA and YSYEKL. The CDR3 is 14 residues long. Trimming left V 2 bases short and J 4 bases short, with 9 bases between. In DNA form, the CDR3 reads TGCGCCAGCAGCCAAAGGGCAGGGAATCAGCCCCAGCATTTT. Translating gives CASSQRAGNQPQHF.

The chain carries TRBV7-8 and TRBJ1-3; possible D gene TRBD1, 5 bases. Trimming left V 1 base short and J 0 bases short, with 16 bases between. CDR1 SGHVS and CDR2 FQNEAQ come from the germline V gene. This CDR3 comprises 18 residues. CDR3 in DNA: TGTGCCAGCAGCTTAGTGGGTGCGGGACGGATCTCTGGAAACACCATATATTTT. Translation gives CASSLVGAGRISGNTIYF.

To note about this clone: Compared with germline, one end of the junction differs, possibly owing to a read error. J is TRBJ2-3 and V is TRBV7-7; 11 bases line up with TRBD2. This CDR3 is built from 16 residues. In germline, CDR1 is SSHAT, CDR2 FNYEAQ (reference sequence). CDR3 coding DNA: TGTGCTAGCAGCTCGGGACTAGCGGCGTTCACAGATACGCAGTATTTT. Protein product: CASSSGLAAFTDTQYF.

The chain joins TRBV6-1 to TRBJ1-1; TRBD1 matches 11 bases. In germline, CDR1 is MNHNS, CDR2 SASEGT. Trimming removed 6 bases from V and 8 bases from J; junction bases left unmatched: 5. This CDR3 contains 13 residues. The CDR3 protein is CASSGQGAGEAFF. In nucleotides, the CDR3 is TGTGCCAGCAGCGGACAGGGGGCGGGGGAAGCTTTCTTT.

The chain is built from TRBV5-1 and TRBJ2-1; a weak D match, TRBD1 (5 bases). The germline V and J ends were trimmed by 3 bases and 2 bases, with 12 bases remaining between them. The CDR3 spans 15 residues. The germline CDR1 and CDR2 sequences are SGHRS and YFSETQ. The CDR3 DNA sequence: TGCGCCAGCAGCTCAGAAAGACAGACCTACAATGAGCAGTTCTTC. Translating it yields CASSSERQTYNEQFF.

This clone was detected only once. The rearrangement uses TRBV18 and TRBJ2-7, with D maybe TRBD2 (6 bases). The V end was cut by 6 bases, the J end by 0 bases, with 21 bases between. The CDR3 has 17 amino acids. The germline V gene has CDR1 KGHSH and CDR2 LQKENI. This CDR3 reads CASSPKYLGEASYEQYF. The CDR3 DNA reads TGTGCCAGCTCCCCGAAATACTTGGGGGAGGCCTCCTACGAGCAGTACTTC.

V gene TRBV4-1 combines with J gene TRBJ2-1; 8 bases are a match to TRBD1. CDR3 size: 15 residues. Trimming took 5 bases from V and 4 from J; bases not matched to a gene: 7. Germline loops: CDR1 MGHRA, CDR2 YSYEKL. The CDR3 sequence: CASSFDRGNYNEQFF. Here the CDR3 DNA reads TGCGCCAGCAGCTTCGACAGGGGCAATTACAATGAGCAGTTCTTC.

This clone has a single count. The chain employs TRBV28 and TRBJ2-7, with D uncertain. The CDR3 has 16 residues. Germline V gives CDR1 MDHEN, CDR2 SYDVKM. V lost 1 base, J lost 2 bases, and 15 bases lay in between. As DNA, the CDR3 is TGTGCCAGCAGTTTATACCCCCTGAATAGAACCTACGAGCAGTACTTC. As protein: CASSLYPLNRTYEQYF.

The chain joins TRBV6-5 to TRBJ2-2; a possible D gene is TRBD2 (5 bases). Deletions cut 3 bases from V and 0 bases from J, with 11 bases between. Germline V gene data show CDR1 as MNHEY and CDR2 as SVGAGI. This CDR3 has 16 amino acids. The CDR3 region has the DNA TGTGCCAGCAGTTATGAGGGTTTGGCGAACACCGGGGAGCTGTTTTTT. Translating it yields CASSYEGLANTGELFF.

This rearrangement joins TRBV6-4 to TRBJ2-1; 7 positions match TRBD1. Losses at the gene ends were 3 bases for V and 6 bases for J; bases not matched to a gene: 8. The CDR3 is 15 residues long. Germline V gene lookup returns CDR1 MRHNA and CDR2 SNTAGT. DNA for the CDR3: TGTGCCAGCAGTGAGCGGACAGGAGAATCCAATGAGCAGTTCTTC. Translation: CASSERTGESNEQFF.

In this sample, this clone turned up a few times. CDR3: CASSSTGGSLFTGELFF. CDR3 sequence (DNA): TGTGCCAGCAGTTCCACAGGGGGCTCCCTTTTCACCGGGGAGCTGTTTTTT. This chain links TRBV27 with TRBJ2-2; 9 positions match TRBD1. The length of the CDR3 is 17 residues. V shed 4 bases, J shed 4 bases, and the junction held 10 bases outside the gene matches. CDR1 is MNHEY, CDR2 SMNVEV, per germline (reference sequence).

V is TRBV6-5 and J is TRBJ1-2; D unresolved. This CDR3 is 11 amino acids long. Per the germline V gene, CDR1 is MNHEY and CDR2 is SVGAGI. V lost 6 bases and J 6 bases, leaving 8 bases between the germline ends. CDR3 nucleotide sequence: TGTGCCAGCAGGCTGTCGGATGGCTACACCTTC. Its translation: CASRLSDGYTF.

The rearrangement links TRBV5-4 to TRBJ1-6; D is ambiguous. Germline loops: CDR1 SGHNT, CDR2 YYREEE (reference sequence). Trimming left V 3 bases short and J 5 bases short, with 18 bases between. This CDR3 has 17 residues. The CDR3 region has the DNA TGTGCCAGCAGCTCCCCCAATCGACACATGAATAATTCACCCCTCCACTTT. It codes for CASSSPNRHMNNSPLHF.

V and J are TRBV5-5 and TRBJ2-4, with 10 nucleotides matching TRBD1. Germline V lookup: CDR1 SGHKS, CDR2 YYEKEE (reference sequence). Germline trimming cut 5 bases from V and 10 bases from J; bases unmatched to any gene: 12. This CDR3 is built from 15 residues. This CDR3 is CASSFLPGTGEIQYF. The CDR3, as DNA: TGTGCCAGCAGTTTTCTCCCCGGGACAGGGGAGATTCAGTACTTC.

To note about this clone: No DNA is shown, since the ends of the CDR3 on it are uncertain; the CDR3 is the one TCRdb lists. The rearrangement uses TRBV5-6 and TRBJ2-5; the listed D gene, TRBD1, was not tested against the DNA. Per the germline V gene, CDR1 is SGHDT and CDR2 is YYEEEE. The CDR3 length equals 18 residues, ends included. CDR3 in amino acids: CASSLVDRGYLERETQYF.

This chain joins TRBV7-9 and TRBJ2-1; 8 nucleotides agree with TRBD2. This CDR3 is 13 amino acids long. The V gene's germline CDR1 is SEHNR and CDR2 FQNEAQ (reference sequence). V dropped 2 bases and J dropped 8; count of bases not matched to a gene: 2. In DNA form, the CDR3 reads TGTGCCAGCAGCTTACCAGCGGGAGATGAGCAGTTCTTC. Its translation: CASSLPAGDEQFF.

CDR3 loop: CASSYSQREGSYEQYF. DNA for the CDR3: TGTGCCAGCAGTTACTCTCAGCGGGAGGGCTCCTACGAGCAGTACTTC. The chain links TRBV6-6 to TRBJ2-7; 10 bases align to TRBD2. This CDR3 has 16 residues. V trimming: 0 bases; J trimming: 0 bases; junction bases outside the gene matches: 2. CDR1 and CDR2 from the germline V gene are MNHNY and SVGAGI (reference sequence).

A single count supports this clone. The chain links TRBV7-9 to TRBJ1-1; D might be TRBD1 (6 bases). Germline CDR1 SEHNR, CDR2 FQNEAQ (reference sequence). The V gene lost 5 bases and the J gene lost 8 bases, with 9 bases spanning the gap. The CDR3 contains 11 residues. The CDR3 protein is CASSVDSEAFF. DNA for the CDR3: TGTGCCAGCAGCGTGGACAGCGAAGCTTTCTTT.

The chain employs TRBV5-1 and TRBJ2-5, with D perhaps matching TRBD1 (5 bases). V was trimmed by 0 bases and J by 2 bases, leaving 11 bases between them. Germline values: CDR1 SGHRS, CDR2 YFSETQ. The CDR3 has 15 amino acids. CDR3 in DNA: TGCGCCAGCAGCTTGGGAATGCGACAGCAAGAGACCCAGTACTTC. Translated, it gives CASSLGMRQQETQYF.

This sequence joins TRBV27 and TRBJ2-2, with 7 bases that match TRBD2. V was pared by 1 base and J by 1 base, with 0 bases of the junction left unmatched. CDR3 length: 15 amino acids. The germline CDR1 and CDR2 sequences are MNHEY and SMNVEV (reference sequence). In DNA, the CDR3 is TGTGCCAGCAGTTTATGGGGGGGGAACACCGGGGAGCTGTTTTTT. Translating gives CASSLWGGNTGELFF.

The chain combines TRBV5-1 with TRBJ1-1; D is ambiguous. CDR1 and CDR2 (germline): SGHRS, YFSETQ. The CDR3 totals 16 residues. Trimming cost V 4 bases and J 0 bases, with 16 bases left between them. The CDR3 region is CASSHAARGMNTEAFF. The CDR3, as DNA: TGCGCCAGCAGCCACGCGGCACGCGGAATGAACACTGAAGCTTTCTTT. Looking up the rest from reference TRBV5-1 and TRBJ1-1 gives the full variable domain: KAGVTQTPRYLIKTRGQQVTLSCSPISGHRSVSWYQQTPGQGLQFLFEYFSETQRNKGNFPGRFSGRQFSNSRSEMNVSTLELGDSALYLCASSHAARGMNTEAFFGQGTRLTVV.

V gene TRBV4-1 combines with J gene TRBJ2-3; tentatively, D is TRBD2 (6 bases). Germline CDR1 reads MGHRA; CDR2 reads YSYEKL. The V end lost 6 bases, the J end lost 14 bases, and 21 bases lay between the germline ends. The CDR3 has 13 residues. This CDR3 reads CASSRDGGASMYF. CDR3 coding DNA: TGCGCCAGCAGTCGGGACGGCGGGGCCTCAATGTATTTT.

The rearrangement links TRBV14 to TRBJ2-5; D remains unclear. This CDR3 is 14 amino acids long. Germline loops: CDR1 SGHDN, CDR2 FVKESK. The germline V and J ends were trimmed by 2 bases and 5 bases, with 12 bases remaining between them. CDR3 sequence: CASSQIGTRETQYF. The CDR3 region has the DNA TGTGCCAGCAGCCAAATCGGCACCAGGGAGACCCAGTACTTC.

The chain links TRBV6-5 to TRBJ2-2, with 8 bases aligning to TRBD1. Germline loops: CDR1 MNHEY, CDR2 SVGAGI. This CDR3 has 14 residues. V lost 4 bases, J lost 6 bases, and 4 bases stayed unmatched. The CDR3 DNA follows: TGTGCCAGCAGTTCAGGGGGCAAAGCCGGGGAGCTGTTTTTT. It is translated as CASSSGGKAGELFF.